The 16 T cell receptor beta chains listed next were all sequenced from one sample in a study of T cells in Graves' hyperthyroidism and ophthalmopathy. RNA transcripts were the template for amplifying TCR beta CDR3 regions. The HTBI primer set drove a first-round RT-PCR of the TCR CDR3. TCRdb reprocessed the multiplex PCR reads via MiXCR and lists one record per CDR3 protein. The sample has approximately 700,000 distinct CDR3 sequences, just under 45% seen once; the top ten hold about 7.2%. The sample was peripheral blood or thyroid tissue (not recorded which). These receptors came from an adult man with Graves' disease, either hyperthyroidism or ophthalmopathy (not recorded which).

This clonotype has at least ten counts. This chain uses TRBV7-8 with TRBJ1-4, with 10 nucleotides matching TRBD1. V shed 6 bases and J 5 bases; nucleotides not matched to a gene: 6. Germline V gene lookup returns CDR1 SGHVS and CDR2 FQNEAQ. The CDR3 covers 15 residues. CDR3: CASRDAGQGNEKLFF. DNA of the CDR3: TGTGCCAGCAGGGACGCGGGACAGGGGAATGAAAAACTGTTTTTT.

To note about this clonotype: One end of the junction fails to match germline, which may point to a read error. The chain is built from TRBV5-1 and TRBJ2-7; TRBD1 matches 10 bases. This CDR3 has 17 amino acids. Germline V gives CDR1 SGHRS, CDR2 YFSETQ. CDR3 coding DNA: TGTGCCAGAGGCTCGGTTGTCGGGACAGGGGTTGACTACGAGCAGTACTTC. Protein product: CARGSVVGTGVDYEQYF.

This clonotype has a count of ten or more. J is TRBJ1-5 and V is TRBV29-1; D perhaps matches TRBD1 (5 bases). This CDR3 is built from 14 residues. V gave up 6 bases and J gave up 0 bases, with 12 bases separating them. Germline CDR1 SQVTM, CDR2 ANQGSEA. This CDR3 is CSVGDWNSNQPQHF. The CDR3 DNA reads TGCAGCGTGGGGGACTGGAATAGCAATCAGCCCCAGCATTTT.

The chain recombines TRBV24-1 with TRBJ1-5; D may be TRBD1 (6 bases). This CDR3 contains 13 residues. CDR1 is KGHDR, CDR2 SFDVKD, per germline. V was clipped by 10 bases and J by 2 bases, with 11 bases between them. CDR3 in amino acids: CATGAGGNQPQHF. The DNA of the CDR3 is TGTGCCACGGGGGCAGGGGGCAATCAGCCCCAGCATTTT.

This clonotype was seen a handful of times. The chain is built from TRBV7-2 and TRBJ2-5; D uncertain. CDR3 length: 14 amino acids. Germline CDR1 reads SGHTA; CDR2 reads FQGNSA. The germline V and J ends were trimmed by 5 bases and 1 base, with 11 bases remaining between them. The CDR3 DNA follows: TGTGCCAGCAGCCCTGAACCAAGCCAAGAGACCCAGTACTTC. It codes for CASSPEPSQETQYF.

V usage is TRBV10-3 and J usage is TRBJ1-2; D is ambiguous. This CDR3 has 14 residues. Germline CDR1 is ENHRY and CDR2 is SYGVKD. V was cut by 10 bases and J by 0 bases, with 15 bases left in between. The CDR3 region has the DNA TGTGCCAGCAGGTCCCCCGGGACTAACTATGGCTACACCTTC. This codes for CASRSPGTNYGYTF.

The chain recombines TRBV20-1 with TRBJ1-1; 7 bases match TRBD1. V shed 3 bases and J 3 bases; nucleotides not matched to a gene: 10. The germline CDR1 and CDR2 sequences are DFQATT and SNEGSKA (reference sequence). The CDR3 extends over 15 amino acids. The CDR3 DNA sequence: TGCAGTGCTAGCCCAGGGACAGCTGAACACACTGAAGCTTTCTTT. This encodes CSASPGTAEHTEAFF.

The chain joins TRBV7-9 to TRBJ1-3, with D tentatively TRBD1 (5 bases). V lost 5 bases to trimming and J lost 7 bases, with 27 bases between them. This CDR3 contains 18 residues. Germline V lookup: CDR1 SEHNR, CDR2 FQNEAQ (reference sequence). This chain's CDR3 is CASSDQRLRRQTWNTIYF. In nucleotides, the CDR3 is TGTGCCAGCAGCGACCAGAGGCTACGGCGACAGACGTGGAACACCATATATTTT. Full variable domain (rest looked up from reference TRBV7-9 and TRBJ1-3): DTGVSQNPRHKITKRGQNVTFRCDPISEHNRLYWYRQTLGQGPEFLTYFQNEAQLEKSRLLSDRFSAERPKGSFSTLEIQRTEQGDSAMYLCASSDQRLRRQTWNTIYFGEGSWLTVV.

The chain carries TRBV12-3 or TRBV12-4 and TRBJ1-2, with no clear D. The CDR3 covers 12 residues. Trimming removed 1 base at V and 9 bases at J, with 9 bases between. The CDR3 loop reads CASSLERYRYTF. CDR3 nucleotides: TGTGCCAGCAGTTTAGAGAGATATCGCTACACCTTC.

This clonotype occurred a few times. V and J are TRBV7-8 and TRBJ1-1; 9 bases align to TRBD1. The junction had 8 bases not matched to a gene; V was cut back by 2 bases and J by 7 bases. In germline, CDR1 is SGHVS, CDR2 FQNEAQ. The CDR3 is 15 amino acids. CDR3 in DNA: TGTGCCAGCAGCTTATTTGGACAGGGGAGAAGTGAAGCTTTCTTT. Amino acid sequence: CASSLFGQGRSEAFF.

V is TRBV11-2 and J is TRBJ1-2; D is unresolved. The CDR3 has 14 amino acids. V lost 4 bases and J 0 bases, leaving 9 bases between the germline ends. The germline gives CDR1 SGHAT, CDR2 FQNNGV. The CDR3 region is CASSYDGTNYGYTF. CDR3 sequence (DNA): TGTGCCAGCAGCTACGACGGCACTAACTATGGCTACACCTTC.

About this clonotype itself: The conserved phenylalanine or tryptophan normally closing the CDR3 is absent here, so this likely arose from a read error. The limits of the CDR3 on the DNA are not certain, so only TCRdb's listed CDR3 is given. The chain links TRBV29-1 to TRBJ2-5; the D call of TRBD1 is as the table states it, not checked on the DNA. Both ends counted, the CDR3 spans 16 residues. Germline CDR1 and CDR2: SQVTM and ANQGSEA. This CDR3 reads CSVDRTVSYEGYTFGS.

This clonotype was counted a few times. The chain joins TRBV6-5 to TRBJ2-2, with D hard to call. Trimming pared 5 bases from V and 2 bases from J, leaving 12 bases between. Germline CDR1 MNHEY, CDR2 SVGAGI. CDR3 size: 15 residues. The CDR3 DNA reads TGTGCCAGCAGTCCGATCGATGGAAACACCGGGGAGCTGTTTTTT. Translated, it gives CASSPIDGNTGELFF.

The chain recombines TRBV7-8 with TRBJ1-2, with D possibly being TRBD1 (5 bases). Germline V gene data show CDR1 as SGHVS and CDR2 as FQNEAQ. The CDR3 length is 14 residues. With 5 bases removed from V and 4 bases from J, the gap between germline ends came to 14 bases. CDR3 region: CASSQTQGGYGYTF. The CDR3 nucleotides are TGTGCCAGCAGCCAAACGCAGGGCGGCTATGGCTACACCTTC.

The V call is TRBV12-3 or TRBV12-4, the J call TRBJ1-6; tentative D call: TRBD1 (5 bases). Trimming cost V 5 bases and J 7 bases, with 12 bases left between them. This CDR3 contains 14 residues. Here the CDR3 DNA reads TGTGCCAGCAGTCAGACAGTCGTGAATTCACCCCTCCACTTT. Translation gives CASSQTVVNSPLHF.

In this sample, this clonotype turned up a few times. The chain couples TRBV7-2 to TRBJ1-5; TRBD1 agrees at 9 bases. The CDR3 covers 18 residues. Germline V gene data show CDR1 as SGHTA and CDR2 as FQGNSA. V shed 3 bases and J 5 bases; nucleotides not matched to a gene: 14. The CDR3 DNA follows: TGTGCCAGCAGCTTTGGGTTTCGTCCGGGACAGGGACATCAGCCCCAGCATTTT. Protein: CASSFGFRPGQGHQPQHF.